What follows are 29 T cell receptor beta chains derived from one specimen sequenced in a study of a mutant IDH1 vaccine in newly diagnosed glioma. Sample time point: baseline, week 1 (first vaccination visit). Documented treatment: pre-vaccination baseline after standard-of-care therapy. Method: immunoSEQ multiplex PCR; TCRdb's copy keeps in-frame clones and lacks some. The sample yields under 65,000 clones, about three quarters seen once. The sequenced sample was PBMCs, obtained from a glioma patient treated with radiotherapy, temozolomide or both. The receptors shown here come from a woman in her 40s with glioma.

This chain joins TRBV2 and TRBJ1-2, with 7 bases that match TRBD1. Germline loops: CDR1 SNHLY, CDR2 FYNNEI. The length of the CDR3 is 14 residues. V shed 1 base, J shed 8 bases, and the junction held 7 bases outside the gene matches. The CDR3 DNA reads TGTGCCAGCAGTGAAGGACAGGGTGAAAGCGGCTACACCTTC. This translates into CASSEGQGESGYTF.

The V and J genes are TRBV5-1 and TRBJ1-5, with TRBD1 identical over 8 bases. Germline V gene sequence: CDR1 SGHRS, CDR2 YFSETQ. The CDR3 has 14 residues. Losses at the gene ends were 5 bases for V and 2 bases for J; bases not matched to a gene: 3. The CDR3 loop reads CASRPGQGNQPQHF. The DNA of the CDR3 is TGCGCCAGCAGACCGGGACAGGGCAATCAGCCCCAGCATTTT.

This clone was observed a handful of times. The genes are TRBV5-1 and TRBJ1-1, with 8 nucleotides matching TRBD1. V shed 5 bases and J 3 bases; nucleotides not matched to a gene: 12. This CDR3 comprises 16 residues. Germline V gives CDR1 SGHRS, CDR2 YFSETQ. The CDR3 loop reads CASRPLAGGRDTEAFF. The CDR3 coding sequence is TGCGCCAGCAGGCCCCTGGCAGGGGGCAGGGACACTGAAGCTTTCTTT.

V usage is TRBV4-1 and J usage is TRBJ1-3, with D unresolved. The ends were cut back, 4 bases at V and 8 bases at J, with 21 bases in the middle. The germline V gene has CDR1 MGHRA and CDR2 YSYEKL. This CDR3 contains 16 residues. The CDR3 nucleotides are TGCGCCAGCAGCCCCCAGTTTATAAGGGAAGGAGACACCATATATTTT. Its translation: CASSPQFIREGDTIYF.

In DNA form, the CDR3 reads TGTGCCAGCTCCGCAACTGGGACTAGCAAGGGCGAGCAGTACTTC. This codes for CASSATGTSKGEQYF. This chain links TRBV18 with TRBJ2-7; TRBD2 agrees at 9 bases. Losses at the gene ends were 6 bases for V and 6 bases for J; bases not matched to a gene: 12. Germline CDR1 KGHSH, CDR2 LQKENI. The CDR3 loop spans 15 amino acids.

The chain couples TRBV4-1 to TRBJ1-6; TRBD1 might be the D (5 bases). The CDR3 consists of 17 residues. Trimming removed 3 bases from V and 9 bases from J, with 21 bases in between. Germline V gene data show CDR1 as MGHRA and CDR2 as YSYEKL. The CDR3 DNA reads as TGCGCCAGCAGCCAGCGTCTAAAAGGACATTGGACTTCACCCCTCCACTTT. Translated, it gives CASSQRLKGHWTSPLHF.

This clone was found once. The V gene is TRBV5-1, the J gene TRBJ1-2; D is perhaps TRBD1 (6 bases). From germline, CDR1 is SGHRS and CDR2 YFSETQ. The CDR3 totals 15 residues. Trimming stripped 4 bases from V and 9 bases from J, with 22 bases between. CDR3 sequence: CASSIPGQRAWSYTF. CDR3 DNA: TGCGCCAGCAGCATTCCGGGACAACGGGCTTGGAGCTACACCTTC. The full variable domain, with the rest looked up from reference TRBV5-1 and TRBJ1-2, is KAGVTQTPRYLIKTRGQQVTLSCSPISGHRSVSWYQQTPGQGLQFLFEYFSETQRNKGNFPGRFSGRQFSNSRSEMNVSTLELGDSALYLCASSIPGQRAWSYTFGSGTRLTVV.

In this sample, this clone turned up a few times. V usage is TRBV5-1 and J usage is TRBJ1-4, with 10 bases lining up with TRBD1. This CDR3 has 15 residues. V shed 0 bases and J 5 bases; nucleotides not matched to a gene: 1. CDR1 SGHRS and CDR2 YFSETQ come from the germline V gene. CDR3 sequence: CASSLGGQGNEKLFF. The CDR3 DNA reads TGCGCCAGCAGCTTGGGGGGACAGGGGAATGAAAAACTGTTTTTT.

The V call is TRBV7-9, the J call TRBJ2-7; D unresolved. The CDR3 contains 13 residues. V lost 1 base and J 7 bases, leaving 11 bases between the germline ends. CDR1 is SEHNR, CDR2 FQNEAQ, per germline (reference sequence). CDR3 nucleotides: TGTGCCAGCAGCTTAGAAGGGTTGTGGGAGCAGTACTTC. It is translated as CASSLEGLWEQYF.

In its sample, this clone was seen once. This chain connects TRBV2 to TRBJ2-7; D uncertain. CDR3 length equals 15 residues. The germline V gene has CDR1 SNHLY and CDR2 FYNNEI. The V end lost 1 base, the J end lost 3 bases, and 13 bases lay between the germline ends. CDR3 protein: CASSEGLVLIYEQYF. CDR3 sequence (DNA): TGTGCCAGCAGTGAAGGGTTGGTCCTAATCTACGAGCAGTACTTC.

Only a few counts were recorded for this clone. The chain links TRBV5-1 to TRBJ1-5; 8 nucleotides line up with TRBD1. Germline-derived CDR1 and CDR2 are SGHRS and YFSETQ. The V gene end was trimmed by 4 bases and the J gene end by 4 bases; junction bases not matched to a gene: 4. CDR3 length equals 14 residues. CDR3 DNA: TGCGCCAGCAGCCTGGGACAGGAGAATCAGCCCCAGCATTTT. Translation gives CASSLGQENQPQHF.

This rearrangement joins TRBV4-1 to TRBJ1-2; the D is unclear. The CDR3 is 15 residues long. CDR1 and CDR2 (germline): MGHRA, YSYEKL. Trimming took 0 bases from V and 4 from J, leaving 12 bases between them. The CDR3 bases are TGCGCCAGCAGCCAAGAGTCTCGGGGTGTCTATGGCTACACCTTC. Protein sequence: CASSQESRGVYGYTF.

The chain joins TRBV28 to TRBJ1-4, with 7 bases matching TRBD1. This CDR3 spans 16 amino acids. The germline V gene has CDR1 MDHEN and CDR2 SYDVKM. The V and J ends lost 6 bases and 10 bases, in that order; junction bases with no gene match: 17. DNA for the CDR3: TGTGCCAGCAGCGAAGCCTTACAGGGGCAGAAAGGAAAACTGTTTTTT. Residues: CASSEALQGQKGKLFF.

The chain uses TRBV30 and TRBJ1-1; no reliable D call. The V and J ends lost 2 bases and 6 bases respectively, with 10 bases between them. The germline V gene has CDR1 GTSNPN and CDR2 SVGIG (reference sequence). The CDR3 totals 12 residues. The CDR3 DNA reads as TGTGCCTGGAGTCGTGACGTACCTGAAGCTTTCTTT. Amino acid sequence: CAWSRDVPEAFF.

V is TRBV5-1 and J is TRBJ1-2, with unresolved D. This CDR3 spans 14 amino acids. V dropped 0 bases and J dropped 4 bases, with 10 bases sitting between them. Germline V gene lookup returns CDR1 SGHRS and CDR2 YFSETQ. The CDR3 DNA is TGCGCCAGCAGCTTGGTGGACGCTTCCTATGGCTACACCTTC. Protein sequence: CASSLVDASYGYTF.

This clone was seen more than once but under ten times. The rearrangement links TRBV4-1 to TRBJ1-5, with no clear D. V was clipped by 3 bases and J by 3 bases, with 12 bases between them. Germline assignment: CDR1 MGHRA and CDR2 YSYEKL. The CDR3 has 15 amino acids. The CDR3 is CASSHAGAFNQPQHF. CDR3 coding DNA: TGCGCCAGCAGCCATGCCGGAGCTTTCAATCAGCCCCAGCATTTT.

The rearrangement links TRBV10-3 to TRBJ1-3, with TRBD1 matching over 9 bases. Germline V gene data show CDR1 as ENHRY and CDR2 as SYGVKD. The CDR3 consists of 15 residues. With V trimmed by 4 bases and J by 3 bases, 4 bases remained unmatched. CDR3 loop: CAISGDRDRGNTIYF. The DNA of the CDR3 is TGTGCCATCAGTGGGGACAGGGACCGTGGAAACACCATATATTTT.

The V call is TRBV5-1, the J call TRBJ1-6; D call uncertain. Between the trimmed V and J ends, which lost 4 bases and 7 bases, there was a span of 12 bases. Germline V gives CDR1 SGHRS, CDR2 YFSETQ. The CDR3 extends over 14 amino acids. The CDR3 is CASSAAGSNSPLHF. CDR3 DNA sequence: TGCGCCAGCAGCGCCGCCGGGAGCAATTCACCCCTCCACTTT.

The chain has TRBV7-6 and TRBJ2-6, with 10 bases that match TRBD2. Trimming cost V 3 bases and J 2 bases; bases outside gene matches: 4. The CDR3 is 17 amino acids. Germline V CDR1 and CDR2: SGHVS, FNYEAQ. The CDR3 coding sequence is TGTGCCAGCAGCTTTCCTAGCGGGGGCGCTGGGGCCAACGTCCTGACTTTC. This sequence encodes CASSFPSGGAGANVLTF.

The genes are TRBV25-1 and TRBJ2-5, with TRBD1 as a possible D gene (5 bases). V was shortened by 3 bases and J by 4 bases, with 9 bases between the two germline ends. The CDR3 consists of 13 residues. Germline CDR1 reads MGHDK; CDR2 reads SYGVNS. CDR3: CASSDQGRETQYF. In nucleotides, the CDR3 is TGTGCCAGCAGTGATCAGGGTCGAGAGACCCAGTACTTC.

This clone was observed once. The CDR3 here is CASFGTGGNGYTF. CDR3 DNA sequence: TGTGCCAGCTTTGGGACAGGGGGAAACGGCTACACCTTC. The rearrangement links TRBV2 to TRBJ1-2; 11 bases fit TRBD1. Losses at the gene ends were 8 bases for V and 8 bases for J; bases not matched to a gene: 7. Germline loops: CDR1 SNHLY, CDR2 FYNNEI. The CDR3 has 13 amino acids.

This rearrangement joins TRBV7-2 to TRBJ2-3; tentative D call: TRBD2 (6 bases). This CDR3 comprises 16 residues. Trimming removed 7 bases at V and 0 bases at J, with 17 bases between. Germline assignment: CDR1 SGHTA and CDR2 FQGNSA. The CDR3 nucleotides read TGTGCCAGCACCCCTAGATGGGCGGGAAGCACAGATACGCAGTATTTT. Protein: CASTPRWAGSTDTQYF.

CDR3: CASSTFSGTGTMDTQYF. The CDR3 DNA sequence: TGTGCCAGCAGTACCTTTTCCGGGACAGGGACGATGGATACGCAGTATTTT. The genes are TRBV4-2 and TRBJ2-3; TRBD1 matches 9 bases. With V trimmed by 6 bases and J by 6 bases, 16 bases remained unmatched. The CDR3 runs 17 residues. Germline CDR1 LGHNA, CDR2 YNFKEQ.

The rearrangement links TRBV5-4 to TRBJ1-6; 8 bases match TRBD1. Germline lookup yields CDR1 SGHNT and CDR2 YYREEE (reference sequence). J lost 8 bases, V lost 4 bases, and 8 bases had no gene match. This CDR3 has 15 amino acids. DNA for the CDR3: TGTGCCAGCAGCGTGGACAGGGCTGGTGATTCACCCCTCCACTTT. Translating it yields CASSVDRAGDSPLHF.

This CDR3 is CASSPAYEQYF. CDR3 coding DNA: TGTGCCAGCAGTCCCGCCTACGAGCAGTACTTC. The chain uses TRBV6-1 and TRBJ2-7; D is uncertain. The CDR3 totals 11 residues. Germline V CDR1 and CDR2: MNHNS, SASEGT. V shed 5 bases and J shed 2 bases, with 4 bases lying between them.

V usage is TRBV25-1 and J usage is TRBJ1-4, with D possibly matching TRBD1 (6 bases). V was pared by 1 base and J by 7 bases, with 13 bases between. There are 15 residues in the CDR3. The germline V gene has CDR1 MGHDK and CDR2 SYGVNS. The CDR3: CASSELGGLAEKLFF. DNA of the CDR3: TGTGCCAGCAGTGAATTAGGGGGTTTGGCTGAAAAACTGTTTTTT.

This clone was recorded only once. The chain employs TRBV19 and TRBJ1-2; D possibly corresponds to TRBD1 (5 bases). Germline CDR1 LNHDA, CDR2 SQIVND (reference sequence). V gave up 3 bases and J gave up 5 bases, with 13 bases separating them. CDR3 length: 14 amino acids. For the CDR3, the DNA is TGTGCCAGTAGTATTCCCCGGACAAGATATGGCTACACCTTC. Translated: CASSIPRTRYGYTF.

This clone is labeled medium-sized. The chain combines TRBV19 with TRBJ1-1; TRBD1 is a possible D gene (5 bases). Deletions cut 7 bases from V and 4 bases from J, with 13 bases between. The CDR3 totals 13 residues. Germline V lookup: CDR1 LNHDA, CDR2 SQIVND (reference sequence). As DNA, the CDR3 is TGTGCCAGTATTAGGGAGGGACGCACTGAAGCTTTCTTT. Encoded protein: CASIREGRTEAFF.

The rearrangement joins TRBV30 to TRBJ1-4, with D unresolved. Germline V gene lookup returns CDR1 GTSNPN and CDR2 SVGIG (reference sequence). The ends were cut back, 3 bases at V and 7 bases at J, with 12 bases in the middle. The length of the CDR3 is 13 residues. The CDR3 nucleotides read TGTGCCTGGAGCGGGATAACTCGTGAAAAACTGTTTTTT. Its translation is CAWSGITREKLFF.